These 11 T cell receptor beta chains originate from one sample sequenced in a study of neurological immune-mediated disorders (dated by TCRdb to about 2019). Libraries came from 5' RACE. TCRdb lists the instrument as Illumina HiSeq 2500. In-frame beta chains were kept once TCRdb had trimmed the public reads at Q25 with fastp and called clones with MiXCR. Rows with a matching CDR3 protein are joined into one entry that keeps the most common DNA and genes. The sample table shows 40,000 or so distinct CDR3 sequences, and roughly 2.5% are seen once. The top ten constitute more than 10% of the sample. Sequenced: PBMCs. All receptors come from a man aged 25-45 years with multiple sclerosis.

This clonotype has a count of ten or more. CDR3 loop: CASSPNQGASEKLFF. The CDR3 DNA reads as TGTGCCAGCAGCCCGAATCAGGGGGCTAGTGAAAAACTGTTTTTT. The rearrangement uses TRBV7-8 and TRBJ1-4, with 8 bases fitting TRBD1. The CDR3 is 15 amino acids. V was clipped by 5 bases and J by 7 bases; unmatched bases: 9. Germline assignment: CDR1 SGHVS and CDR2 FQNEAQ.

This clonotype was observed many times. In nucleotides, the CDR3 is TGCAGTGCCAGAAAACAGGGGTATAGCACAGATACGCAGTATTTT. Residues: CSARKQGYSTDTQYF. This chain uses TRBV20-1 with TRBJ2-3, with TRBD1 identical over 7 bases. Germline lookup yields CDR1 DFQATT and CDR2 SNEGSKA (reference sequence). The CDR3 is 15 amino acids. V shed 6 bases and J 0 bases; nucleotides not matched to a gene: 9.

This clonotype was found many times. The rearrangement links TRBV7-9 to TRBJ2-1; D is unclear. The germline V gene encodes CDR1 SEHNR and CDR2 FQNEAQ (reference sequence). V was pared by 5 bases and J by 0 bases, with 20 bases between. The CDR3 spans 18 residues. The CDR3 nucleotides are TGTGCCAGCAGCCCAGAGGCACTTTTGCGGAGCTCCTACAATGAGCAGTTCTTC. Protein sequence: CASSPEALLRSSYNEQFF.

This chain uses TRBV25-1 with TRBJ1-2; no clear D. The V gene's germline CDR1 is MGHDK and CDR2 SYGVNS. The CDR3 loop spans 11 amino acids. Trimming removed 8 bases at V and 7 bases at J, with 11 bases between. The CDR3 DNA follows: TGTGCCAGCTCAGTACCAAGTGGCTACACCTTC. Translated: CASSVPSGYTF.

Many counts were recorded for this clonotype. The chain employs TRBV15 and TRBJ1-5, with a weak D call TRBD1 (6 bases). The V end was cut by 3 bases, the J end by 3 bases, with 15 bases between. The length of the CDR3 is 16 residues. Germline CDR1 and CDR2: LNHNV and YYDKDF (reference sequence). CDR3 coding DNA: TGTGCCACCAGCAGCCCCCGTAGGGGGTTCAATCAGCCCCAGCATTTT. Its translation: CATSSPRRGFNQPQHF.

This clonotype was recorded many times. This chain joins TRBV10-3 and TRBJ2-7, with TRBD2 matching 9 bases. V lost 2 bases and J lost 3; bases outside the gene matches: 8. CDR1 is ENHRY and CDR2 is SYGVKD in the germline V gene. The CDR3 loop spans 16 amino acids. The CDR3 sequence: CAISERSGGLLYEQYF. CDR3 DNA sequence: TGTGCCATCAGTGAGCGGAGCGGGGGGCTACTCTACGAGCAGTACTTC.

This clonotype was detected ten times or more. The rearrangement uses TRBV7-2 and TRBJ2-7, with TRBD1 as a possible D gene (6 bases). CDR1 is SGHTA and CDR2 is FQGNSA in the germline V gene. V was trimmed by 1 base and J by 0 bases, leaving 10 bases between them. The CDR3 spans 15 residues. CDR3 sequence: CASSLVRTASYEQYF. CDR3 sequence (DNA): TGTGCCAGCAGCTTAGTAAGGACAGCCTCCTACGAGCAGTACTTC.

In its sample, this clonotype was seen many times. The CDR3 DNA reads TGTGCCAGCAGCCTCAGGACGACCAACGTCCTGACTTTC. Protein sequence: CASSLRTTNVLTF. This chain links TRBV14 with TRBJ2-6; D is undetermined. Per germline, CDR1 SGHDN and CDR2 FVKESK. V was trimmed by 4 bases and J by 8 bases, leaving 9 bases between them. This CDR3 is built from 13 residues.

This clonotype was picked up many times. The chain uses TRBV15 and TRBJ1-2; D possibly corresponds to TRBD1 (6 bases). CDR3 length: 13 amino acids. Germline CDR1 reads LNHNV; CDR2 reads YYDKDF (reference sequence). Trimming left V 1 base short and J 8 bases short, with 11 bases between. The DNA for the CDR3 is TGTGCCACCAGCAGAGGGGGGGCGGACGGCTACACCTTC. Translation gives CATSRGGADGYTF.

The table lists this clonotype with many counts. The chain uses TRBV20-1 and TRBJ1-5, with D possibly matching TRBD1 (5 bases). Looked up from germline, CDR1 is DFQATT and CDR2 is SNEGSKA (reference sequence). Trimming took off 0 bases at V and 5 bases at J, with 11 bases between the two ends. This CDR3 has 14 residues. CDR3 in DNA: TGCAGTGCTAGAGATACGAAGGGGTATCAGCCCCAGCATTTT. Its protein is CSARDTKGYQPQHF.

Ten or more counts support this clonotype. The chain uses TRBV3-1 and TRBJ1-1, with D hard to call. CDR3 length: 13 amino acids. V lost 1 base and J lost 11, with 14 bases in between. Germline CDR1 LGHDT, CDR2 YNNKEL (reference sequence). The CDR3 sequence: CASSQGRGSDAFF. In DNA, the CDR3 is TGTGCCAGCAGCCAAGGTCGCGGGAGTGATGCTTTCTTT.